These T cell receptor beta chains were read from a single sample in a study of CD8+CD57+ T cells in acquired aplastic anemia. TCRdb called the reads again in MiXCR, with one record for every CDR3 protein. The table lists about 200,000 distinct CDR3 sequences, about 37% of them singletons, with roughly 1.1% in the top ten. Material for sequencing was sorted CD4+, CD8+, or CD8+CD57+ T cells (not recorded which) from PBMCs. Every receptor here comes from a human donor in good health, serving as a control. Both conserved end residues are part of each CDR3. The D gene is left open where the match is weak. Some rows mark clone size as missing; the rest say once, few, many or name a class of expanded clone.

v_call	clone_size	j_call	d_call	cdr3_nt	cdr3_aa
TRBV2	many	TRBJ2-7	-	TGTGCCAGCAGTGTAAGGCTAGCTAACGAGCAGTACTTC	CASSVRLANEQYF
TRBV29-1	-	TRBJ2-7	TRBD2	TGCAGCTCAGTGGGAAGCGGGGGGGACTCCTACGAGCAGTACTTC	CSSVGSGGDSYEQYF
TRBV6-1	once	TRBJ2-7	TRBD2	TGTGCCAGCAGTGAAGCGGCAGGACTAGCGCTTGCCTACGAGCAGTACTTC	CASSEAAGLALAYEQYF
TRBV7-9	-	TRBJ2-7	-	TGTGCCAGCTCACCAGGGGCCCCCTACGAGCAGTACTTC	CASSPGAPYEQYF
TRBV9	many	TRBJ1-1	-	TGTGCCAGCAGCGTTAACTCCTGGGGCGAGGCTTTCTTT	CASSVNSWGEAFF
TRBV2	many	TRBJ2-7	-	TGTGCCAGCCAGCGGAGAGGGGGAGAGTACGAGCAGTACTTC	CASQRRGGEYEQYF
TRBV7-9	many	TRBJ2-5	-	TGTGCCAGCAGCTCGGCTGAATTC	CASSSAEF
TRBV25-1	many	TRBJ2-7	-	TGTGCCAGCAGTGACCTCGACAGGAGCTACGAGCAGTACTTC	CASSDLDRSYEQYF
TRBV4-1	few	TRBJ2-1	TRBD2	TGCGCCAGCAGCCGTTGGACTAGCGGCTCCTACAATGAGCAGTTCTTC	CASSRWTSGSYNEQFF
TRBV3-1	few	TRBJ2-5	TRBD1	TGTGCCAGCAGACCCGTAACAGGGGTAGAGACCCAGTACTTC	CASRPVTGVETQYF
TRBV19	many	TRBJ1-3	TRBD1	TGTGCCAGTAGACGACAGGGCGCTGTTCTTTCTGCCTCTGGAAACACCATATATTTT	CASRRQGAVLSASGNTIYF
TRBV7-9	-	TRBJ1-2	-	TGTGCCAGCAGCTTGGGCCCCTCGGGGGGCTACACCTTC	CASSLGPSGGYTF
TRBV9	-	TRBJ2-7	TRBD1	TGTGCCAGCAGCGTAGAGGGACAGGGGGGCGAGCAGTACTTC	CASSVEGQGGEQYF
TRBV5-5	-	TRBJ1-2	-	TGTGCCAGCAGCTTGACAGCAGGAAACTATGGCTACACCTTC	CASSLTAGNYGYTF
TRBV20-1	many	TRBJ2-3	TRBD2	TGCAGTGCCGTGCTTGGCGGGAGACCGGCAGATACGCAGTATTTT	CSAVLGGRPADTQYF
TRBV29-1	-	TRBJ2-5	TRBD2	TGCAGCGTTGCGGGGACTAGCGGGTATGGGACCCAGTACTTC	CSVAGTSGYGTQYF
TRBV5-1	-	TRBJ1-3	-	TGCGCCAGCAGGGACCCCGCCGACACCATATATTTT	CASRDPADTIYF
TRBV20-1	-	TRBJ1-4	TRBD1	TGCAGTGCTAGTTTTGGACAGGGAGAGGAAAAACTGTCTTTT	CSASFGQGEEKLSF
TRBV7-9	many	TRBJ1-1	-	TGTGCCAGCAGCTTCGGTAACACTGAAGCTTTCTTT	CASSFGNTEAFF
TRBV7-8	-	TRBJ1-1	-	TGTGCCAGCAGCCCACACGGTGGGACTGAAGCTTTCTTT	CASSPHGGTEAFF
TRBV14	many	TRBJ2-7	-	TGTGCCAGCAGCCAAGATCGAGTCAGTGCGGGCTACGAGCAGTACTTC	CASSQDRVSAGYEQYF
TRBV20-1	-	TRBJ1-1	-	TGCAGTGCTTTTACAGGGAGGCAGACTGAAGCTTTCTTT	CSAFTGRQTEAFF
TRBV15	-	TRBJ2-7	TRBD2	TGTGCCACCAGCAGAGAGGGACTAGCGGGGGCCGCCTACGAGCAGTACTTC	CATSREGLAGAAYEQYF
TRBV5-1	-	TRBJ2-5	TRBD1	TGCGCCAGCAGCTTGCAGGGGGCCCATGGAGAGACCCAGTACTTC	CASSLQGAHGETQYF
TRBV24-1	many	TRBJ2-1	-	TGTGCCACCAGCAGGGACGCCTACAATGAGCAGTTCTTC	CATSRDAYNEQFF
TRBV7-2	once	TRBJ1-6	-	TGTGCCAGCAGCCAAGTGGGTAATTCACCCCTCCACTTT	CASSQVGNSPLHF
TRBV4-1	-	TRBJ1-4	TRBD1	TGCGCCAGCAGCCGAATTATCGACAGGGGCGGTAATGAAAAACTGTTTTTT	CASSRIIDRGGNEKLFF
TRBV29-1	-	TRBJ1-2	TRBD1	TGCAGCGCATTGGGACAGGGCGTCTATGGCTACACCTTC	CSALGQGVYGYTF
TRBV20-1	many	TRBJ1-5	-	TGCAGTGCTCGTGGGAGACAGGCCAATCAGCCCCAGCATTTT	CSARGRQANQPQHF
TRBV29-1	many	TRBJ2-7	-	TGCAGCGTTGGTAACGACGCAGGCGAGCAGTACTTC	CSVGNDAGEQYF
TRBV11-1	-	TRBJ2-1	TRBD2	TGTGCCAGCAGCCGACTAGCGGGAGGGCCCGGTGAGCAGTTCTTC	CASSRLAGGPGEQFF
TRBV7-9	many	TRBJ1-3	-	TGTGTGTCCACTCCGCAGCGTGGAAACACCATATATTTT	CVSTPQRGNTIYF
TRBV2	-	TRBJ2-7	-	TGTGCCAGCTATGCAAGGGGGGAGTCCTACGAGCAGTACTTC	CASYARGESYEQYF
TRBV4-2	many	TRBJ1-5	-	TGTGCCAGCAGCCCAGATGGGGTTAGCAATCAGCCCCAGCATTTT	CASSPDGVSNQPQHF
TRBV29-1	-	TRBJ2-1	-	TGCAGCGTTGAAGGAGTTCCTGAGCAGTTCTTC	CSVEGVPEQFF
TRBV7-8	few	TRBJ1-1	-	TGTGCCAGCAGCCCTTTTGACAGTGAAGCTTTCTTT	CASSPFDSEAFF
TRBV5-6	many	TRBJ1-2	TRBD1	TGTGCCAGCAGCTCGGTGACAGGGGATGGCTACACCTTC	CASSSVTGDGYTF